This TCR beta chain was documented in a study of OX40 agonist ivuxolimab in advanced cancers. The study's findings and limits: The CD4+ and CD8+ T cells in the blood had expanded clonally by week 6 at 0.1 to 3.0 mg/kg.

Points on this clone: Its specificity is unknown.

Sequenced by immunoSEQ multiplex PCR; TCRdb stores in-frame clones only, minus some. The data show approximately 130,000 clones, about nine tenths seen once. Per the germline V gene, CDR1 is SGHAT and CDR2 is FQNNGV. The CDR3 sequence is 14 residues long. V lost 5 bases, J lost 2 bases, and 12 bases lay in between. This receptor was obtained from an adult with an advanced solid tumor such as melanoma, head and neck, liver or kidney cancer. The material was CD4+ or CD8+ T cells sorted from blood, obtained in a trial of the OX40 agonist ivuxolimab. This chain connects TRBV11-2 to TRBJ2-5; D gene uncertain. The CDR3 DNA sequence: TGTGCCAGCAGCCCCAGGCTGGATCAAGAGACCCAGTACTTC. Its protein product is CASSPRLDQETQYF.